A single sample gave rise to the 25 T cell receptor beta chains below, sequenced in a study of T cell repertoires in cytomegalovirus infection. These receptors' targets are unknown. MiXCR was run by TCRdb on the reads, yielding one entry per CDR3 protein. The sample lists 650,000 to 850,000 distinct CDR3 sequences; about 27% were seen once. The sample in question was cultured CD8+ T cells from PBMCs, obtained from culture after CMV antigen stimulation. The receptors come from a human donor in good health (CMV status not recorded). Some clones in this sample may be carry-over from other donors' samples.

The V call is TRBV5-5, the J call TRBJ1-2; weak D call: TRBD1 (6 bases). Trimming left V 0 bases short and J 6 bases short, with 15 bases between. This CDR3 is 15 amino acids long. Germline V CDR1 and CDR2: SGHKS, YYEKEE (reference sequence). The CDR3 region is CASSLAGGTSHGYTF. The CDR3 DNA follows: TGTGCCAGCAGCTTGGCCGGGGGGACATCCCATGGCTACACCTTC.

In DNA form, the CDR3 reads TGTGCCAGCTTCCCCGGGGGCTCCCTCTCTGGGGCCAACGTCCTGACTTTC. This codes for CASFPGGSLSGANVLTF. The V gene is TRBV6-2 or TRBV6-3, the J gene TRBJ2-6, with D perhaps being TRBD1 or TRBD2 (6 bases each). This CDR3 spans 17 amino acids. Germline lookup yields CDR1 MNHEY and CDR2 SVGEGT. Trimming removed 8 bases at V and 0 bases at J, with 17 bases between.

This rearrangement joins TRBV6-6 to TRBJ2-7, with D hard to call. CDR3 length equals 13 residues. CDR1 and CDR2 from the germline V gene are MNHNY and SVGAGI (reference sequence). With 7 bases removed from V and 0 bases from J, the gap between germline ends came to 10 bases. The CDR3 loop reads CASTGWSSYEQYF. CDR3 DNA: TGTGCCAGCACCGGGTGGAGCTCCTACGAGCAGTACTTC.

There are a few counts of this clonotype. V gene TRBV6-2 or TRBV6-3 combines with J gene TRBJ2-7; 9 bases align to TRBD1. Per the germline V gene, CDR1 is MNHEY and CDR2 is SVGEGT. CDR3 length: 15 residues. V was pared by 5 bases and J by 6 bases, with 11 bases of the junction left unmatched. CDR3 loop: CASSINRGRFGEQYV. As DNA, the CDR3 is TGTGCCAGCAGTATCAACAGGGGGCGTTTTGGCGAGCAGTACGTC.

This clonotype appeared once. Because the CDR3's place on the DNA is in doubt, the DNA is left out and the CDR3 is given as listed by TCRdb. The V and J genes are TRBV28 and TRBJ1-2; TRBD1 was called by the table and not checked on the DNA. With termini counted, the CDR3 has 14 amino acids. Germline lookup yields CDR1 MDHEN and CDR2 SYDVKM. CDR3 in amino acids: CASSTSTEIYGYTF.

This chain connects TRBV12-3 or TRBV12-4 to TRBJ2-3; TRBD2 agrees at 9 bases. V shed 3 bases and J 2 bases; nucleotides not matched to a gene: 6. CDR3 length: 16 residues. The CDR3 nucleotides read TGTGCCAGCAGTTTGGGAGCGGGGGGACTCACAGATACGCAGTATTTT. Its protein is CASSLGAGGLTDTQYF.

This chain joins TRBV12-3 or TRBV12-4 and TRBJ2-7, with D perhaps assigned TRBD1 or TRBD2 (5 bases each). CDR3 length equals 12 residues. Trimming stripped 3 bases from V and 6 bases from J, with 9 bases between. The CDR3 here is CASSFGAGEQYV. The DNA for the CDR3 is TGTGCCAGCAGTTTCGGGGCAGGCGAGCAGTACGTC.

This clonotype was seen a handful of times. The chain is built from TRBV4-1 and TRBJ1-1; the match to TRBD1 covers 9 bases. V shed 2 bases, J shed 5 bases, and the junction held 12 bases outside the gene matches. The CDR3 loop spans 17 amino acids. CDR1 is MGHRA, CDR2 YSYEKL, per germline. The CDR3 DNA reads TGCGCCAGCAGCCAACCGACGGACGGACAGGGGTGGACTGAAGCTTTCTTT. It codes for CASSQPTDGQGWTEAFF.

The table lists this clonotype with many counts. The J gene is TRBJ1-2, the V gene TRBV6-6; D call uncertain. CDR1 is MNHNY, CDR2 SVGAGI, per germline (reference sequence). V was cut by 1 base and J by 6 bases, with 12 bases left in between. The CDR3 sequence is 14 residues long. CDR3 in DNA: TGTGCCAGCAGTTACTTATCCCCCAAAGATGGCTACACCTTC. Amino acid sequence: CASSYLSPKDGYTF.

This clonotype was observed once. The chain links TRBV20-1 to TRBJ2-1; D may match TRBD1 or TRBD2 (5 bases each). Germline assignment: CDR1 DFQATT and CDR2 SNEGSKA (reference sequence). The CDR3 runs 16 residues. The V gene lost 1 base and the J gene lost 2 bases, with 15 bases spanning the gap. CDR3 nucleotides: TGCAGTGCTAGAGTATTTGGTGGGGGAGCCTACAATGAGCAGTTCTTC. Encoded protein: CSARVFGGGAYNEQFF.

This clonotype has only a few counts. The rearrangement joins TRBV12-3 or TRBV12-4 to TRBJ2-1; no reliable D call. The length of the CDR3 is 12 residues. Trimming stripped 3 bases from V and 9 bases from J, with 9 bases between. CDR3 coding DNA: TGTGCCAGCAGTTTGTGGCGCGGTGAGCAGTTCTTC. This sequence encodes CASSLWRGEQFF.

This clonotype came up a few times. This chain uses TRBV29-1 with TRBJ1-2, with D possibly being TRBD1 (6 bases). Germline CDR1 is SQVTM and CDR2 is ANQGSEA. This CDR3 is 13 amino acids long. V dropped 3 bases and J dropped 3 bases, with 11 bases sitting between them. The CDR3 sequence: CSVEGRGDYGYTF. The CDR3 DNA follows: TGCAGCGTTGAGGGCAGGGGAGACTATGGCTACACCTTC.

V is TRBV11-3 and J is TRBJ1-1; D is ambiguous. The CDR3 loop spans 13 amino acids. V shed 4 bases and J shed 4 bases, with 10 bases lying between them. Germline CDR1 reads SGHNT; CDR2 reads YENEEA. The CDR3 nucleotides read TGTGCCAGCAGCTCGCGGCGGGCCACTGAAGCTTTCTTT. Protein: CASSSRRATEAFF.

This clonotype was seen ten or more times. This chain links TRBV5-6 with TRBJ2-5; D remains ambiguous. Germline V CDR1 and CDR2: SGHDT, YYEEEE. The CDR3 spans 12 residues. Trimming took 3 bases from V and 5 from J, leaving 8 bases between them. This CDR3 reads CASSSHTETQYF. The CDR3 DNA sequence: TGTGCCAGCAGCTCCCATACGGAGACCCAGTACTTC.

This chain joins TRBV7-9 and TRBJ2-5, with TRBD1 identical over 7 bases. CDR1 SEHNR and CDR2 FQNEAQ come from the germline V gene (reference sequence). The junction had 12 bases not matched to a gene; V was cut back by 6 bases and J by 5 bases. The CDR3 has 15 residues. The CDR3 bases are TGTGCCAGCAGTCCGCCCCCTACAGGGGTCGAGACCCAGTACTTC. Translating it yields CASSPPPTGVETQYF.

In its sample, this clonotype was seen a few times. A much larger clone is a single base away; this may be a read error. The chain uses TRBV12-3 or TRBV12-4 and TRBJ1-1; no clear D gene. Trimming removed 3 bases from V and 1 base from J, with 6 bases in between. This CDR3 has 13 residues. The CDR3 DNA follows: TGTGCCAGCAGTTTTACATCGAACACTGAAGCTTTCTTT. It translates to CASSFTSNTEAFF.

CDR3 amino acids: CASRRAGSLTDTQYF. In DNA, the CDR3 is TGTGCCAGCAGGAGAGCGGGGAGCCTCACAGATACGCAGTATTTT. The chain uses TRBV6-1 and TRBJ2-3, with 7 nucleotides matching TRBD2. Germline-derived CDR1 and CDR2 are MNHNS and SASEGT. The CDR3 contains 15 residues. The V and J ends lost 6 bases and 2 bases, in that order; junction bases with no gene match: 8.

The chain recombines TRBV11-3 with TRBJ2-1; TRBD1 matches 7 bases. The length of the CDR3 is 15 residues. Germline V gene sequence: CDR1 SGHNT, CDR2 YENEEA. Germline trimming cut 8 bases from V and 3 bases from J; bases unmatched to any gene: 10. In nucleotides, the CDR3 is TGTGCCAGCGCTCGGACAGGATCAAGCTACAATGAGCAGTTCTTC. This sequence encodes CASARTGSSYNEQFF.

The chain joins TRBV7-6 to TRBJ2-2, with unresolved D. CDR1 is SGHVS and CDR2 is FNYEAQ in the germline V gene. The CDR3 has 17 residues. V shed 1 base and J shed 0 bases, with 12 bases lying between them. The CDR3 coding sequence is TGTGCCAGCAGCTTAGAAAGGAGACCCGCGAACACCGGGGAGCTGTTTTTT. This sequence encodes CASSLERRPANTGELFF.

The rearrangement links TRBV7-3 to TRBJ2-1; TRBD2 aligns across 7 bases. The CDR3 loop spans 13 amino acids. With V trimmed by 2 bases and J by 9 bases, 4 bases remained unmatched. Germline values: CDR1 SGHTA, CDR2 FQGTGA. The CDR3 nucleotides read TGTGCCAGCAGCTTAGATGGCGGGGGTGAGCAGTTCTTC. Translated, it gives CASSLDGGGEQFF.

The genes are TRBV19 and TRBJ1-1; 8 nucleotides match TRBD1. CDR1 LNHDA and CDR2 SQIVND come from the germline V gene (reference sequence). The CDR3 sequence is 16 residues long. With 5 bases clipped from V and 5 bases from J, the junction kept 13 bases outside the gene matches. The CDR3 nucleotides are TGTGCCAGTAGTTCGACAGGGGCAGGGGGAAGGACTGAAGCTTTCTTT. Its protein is CASSSTGAGGRTEAFF.

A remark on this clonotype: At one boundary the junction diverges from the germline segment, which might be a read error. DNA for the CDR3: TGTGCTAGCAGCTTCGGGGTGGATCAGCCCCAGCATTTT. Encoded protein: CASSFGVDQPQHF. The J gene is TRBJ1-5, the V gene TRBV7-6; D not certain. This CDR3 comprises 13 residues. The germline CDR1 and CDR2 sequences are SGHVS and FNYEAQ.

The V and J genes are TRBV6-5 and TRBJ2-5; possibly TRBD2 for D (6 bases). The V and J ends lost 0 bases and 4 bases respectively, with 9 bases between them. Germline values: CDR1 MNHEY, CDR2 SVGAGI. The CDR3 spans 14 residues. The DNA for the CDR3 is TGTGCCAGCAGTTACTCGGGGGGTCCAGAGACCCAGTACTTC. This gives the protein CASSYSGGPETQYF.

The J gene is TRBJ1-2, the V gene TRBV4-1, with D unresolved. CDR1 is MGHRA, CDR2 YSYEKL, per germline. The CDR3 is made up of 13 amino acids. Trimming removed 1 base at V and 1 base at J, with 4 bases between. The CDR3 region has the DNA TGCGCCAGCAGCCAAGCTGATAACTATGGCTACACCTTC. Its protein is CASSQADNYGYTF.

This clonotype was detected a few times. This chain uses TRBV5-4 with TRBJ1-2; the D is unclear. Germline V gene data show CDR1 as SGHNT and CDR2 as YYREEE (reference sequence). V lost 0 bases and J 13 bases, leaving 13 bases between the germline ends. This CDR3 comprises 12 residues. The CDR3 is CASSLALAGLTF. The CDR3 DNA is TGTGCCAGCAGCTTGGCCCTGGCAGGCCTCACCTTC.